Shown below are 32 T cell receptor beta chains from a single sample sequenced in a study of neurological immune-mediated disorders. TCRdb re-called the 5' RACE reads through MiXCR, storing one row per CDR3 protein. The sample lists some 60,000 distinct CDR3 sequences; 9.7% were seen once. Indicated time point: longitudinal time-point 2. Input material: PBMCs. The receptors originated from a man in his thirties or forties in good health.

This clonotype occurred many times. V gene TRBV3-1 combines with J gene TRBJ2-7, with TRBD2 matching 8 bases. This CDR3 has 15 amino acids. Trimming cost V 5 bases and J 2 bases; bases outside gene matches: 8. Germline CDR1 is LGHDT and CDR2 is YNNKEL (reference sequence). The CDR3 here is CASSGGREDPYEQYF. CDR3 DNA: TGTGCCAGCAGCGGAGGGCGGGAGGACCCCTACGAGCAGTACTTC.

This clonotype showed up many times. The rearrangement joins TRBV7-2 to TRBJ2-1, with D unclear. Trimming cost V 5 bases and J 0 bases, with 11 bases left between them. The CDR3 loop spans 15 amino acids. Per the germline V gene, CDR1 is SGHTA and CDR2 is FQGNSA. This CDR3 is CASSQTTSSYNEQFF. As DNA, the CDR3 is TGTGCCAGCAGCCAAACGACAAGCTCCTACAATGAGCAGTTCTTC. Drawing the rest from reference TRBV7-2 and TRBJ2-1, the complete variable domain is GAGVSQSPSNKVTEKGKDVELRCDPISGHTALYWYRQSLGQGLEFLIYFQGNSAPDKSGLPSDRFSAERTGGSVSTLTIQRTQQEDSAVYLCASSQTTSSYNEQFFGPGTRLTVL.

This clonotype has a count of ten or more. The rearrangement joins TRBV5-1 to TRBJ2-1; TRBD2 agrees at 12 bases. The CDR3 has 14 amino acids. J lost 8 bases, V lost 9 bases, and 9 bases had no gene match. Germline V gene lookup returns CDR1 SGHRS and CDR2 YFSETQ. Here the CDR3 reads CATSRASGRDEQFF. The CDR3 DNA follows: TGCGCCACCTCAAGGGCTAGCGGGAGGGATGAGCAGTTCTTC.

This clonotype was detected many times. The genes are TRBV28 and TRBJ2-1; 7 bases map to TRBD1. The CDR3 runs to 16 residues. Germline CDR1 reads MDHEN; CDR2 reads SYDVKM. V dropped 5 bases and J dropped 4; count of bases not matched to a gene: 11. The CDR3 DNA reads TGTGCCAGCAGTACACCGGGACAGAACGTTTACAATGAGCAGTTCTTC. As protein: CASSTPGQNVYNEQFF.

This clonotype was detected many times. V is TRBV20-1 and J is TRBJ1-1; perhaps TRBD1 as D (6 bases). Deletions cut 6 bases from V and 0 bases from J, with 11 bases between. The CDR3 consists of 13 residues. CDR1 is DFQATT, CDR2 SNEGSKA, per germline (reference sequence). The CDR3 DNA is TGCAGTGCCCAGGACAGCGTGAACACTGAAGCTTTCTTT. Its translation: CSAQDSVNTEAFF.

This clonotype was detected many times. This chain joins TRBV5-5 and TRBJ1-4; 9 bases match TRBD1. J was trimmed by 7 bases and V by 5 bases; bases with no gene match: 6. This CDR3 has 14 amino acids. The germline V gene encodes CDR1 SGHKS and CDR2 YYEKEE (reference sequence). As DNA, the CDR3 is TGTGCCAGCAGTTGGACAGGGGATGGTGAAAAACTGTTTTTT. It translates to CASSWTGDGEKLFF.

The V gene is TRBV6-1, the J gene TRBJ2-1, with 8 positions matching TRBD2. From germline, CDR1 is MNHNS and CDR2 SASEGT. Germline trimming cut 5 bases from V and 3 bases from J; bases unmatched to any gene: 6. This CDR3 has 15 amino acids. CDR3 in amino acids: CASSSAGGDYNEQFF. In DNA, the CDR3 is TGTGCCAGCAGTTCTGCGGGAGGCGACTACAATGAGCAGTTCTTC.

This clonotype showed up many times. The chain employs TRBV6-1 and TRBJ2-6, with a tentative D call TRBD1 (6 bases). V lost 1 base and J lost 2, with 12 bases in between. The CDR3 length is 17 residues. Germline CDR1 is MNHNS and CDR2 is SASEGT. The CDR3 region has the DNA TGTGCCAGCAGTGAAGTAGGACAGCTCACTGGGGCCAACGTCCTGACTTTC. It translates to CASSEVGQLTGANVLTF.

This clonotype showed up many times. This rearrangement joins TRBV27 to TRBJ1-1; D is possibly TRBD1 (5 bases). Between the trimmed V and J ends, which lost 6 bases and 1 base, there was a span of 6 bases. The germline CDR1 and CDR2 sequences are MNHEY and SMNVEV (reference sequence). The CDR3 sequence is 12 residues long. The CDR3 sequence is CASSTGNTEAFF. In DNA, the CDR3 is TGTGCCAGCAGCACAGGGAACACTGAAGCTTTCTTT.

This clonotype was seen many times. The genes are TRBV29-1 and TRBJ2-7, with 8 bases matching TRBD1. Unmatched junction bases numbered 6, after V lost 3 bases and J lost 5 bases. This CDR3 is 13 amino acids long. Germline assignment: CDR1 SQVTM and CDR2 ANQGSEA. CDR3 sequence reads: CSVEEDRVHEQYF. The DNA of the CDR3 is TGCAGCGTTGAGGAGGACAGGGTCCACGAGCAGTACTTC.

This rearrangement joins TRBV10-3 to TRBJ2-2, with a weak D call TRBD2 (5 bases). Trimming cost V 2 bases and J 4 bases, with 11 bases left between them. The V gene's germline CDR1 is ENHRY and CDR2 SYGVKD. The CDR3 has 15 amino acids. The CDR3: CAISEGLASTGELFF. In DNA, the CDR3 is TGTGCCATCAGTGAGGGCCTAGCATCCACCGGGGAGCTGTTTTTT.

This clonotype was seen at least ten times. The V gene is TRBV9, the J gene TRBJ2-2; D call uncertain. Germline CDR1 and CDR2: SGDLS and YYNGEE. There are 12 residues in the CDR3. Trimming removed 3 bases from V and 6 bases from J, with 6 bases in between. The CDR3 is CASSATAGELFF. In DNA form, the CDR3 reads TGTGCCAGCAGCGCCACGGCCGGGGAGCTGTTTTTT.

This clonotype was counted many times. The gene calls are TRBV28 and TRBJ1-1; D remains ambiguous. Germline CDR1 MDHEN, CDR2 SYDVKM. Trimming removed 2 bases from V and 4 bases from J, with 8 bases in between. The CDR3 runs to 13 residues. CDR3 bases: TGTGCCAGCAGTTTAGACGGGCTCACTGAAGCTTTCTTT. Amino acid sequence: CASSLDGLTEAFF. The full variable domain, completed using reference TRBV28 and TRBJ1-1, is DVKVTQSSRYLVKRTGEKVFLECVQDMDHENMFWYRQDPGLGLRLIYFSYDVKMKEKGDIPEGYSVSREKKERFSLILESASTNQTSMYLCASSLDGLTEAFFGQGTRLTVV.

This clonotype was counted many times. The chain employs TRBV29-1 and TRBJ2-7, with a tentative D call TRBD2 (6 bases). Germline V gives CDR1 SQVTM, CDR2 ANQGSEA. The ends were cut back, 4 bases at V and 5 bases at J, with 18 bases in the middle. The CDR3 runs to 14 residues. CDR3 coding DNA: TGCAGCGTTGGACGGACCTCCGGGGGAAACGAGCAGTACTTC. This translates into CSVGRTSGGNEQYF.

In its sample, this clonotype was seen many times. The genes are TRBV20-1 and TRBJ1-3; TRBD1 matches at 7 bases. The CDR3 totals 17 residues. Germline trimming cut 1 base from V and 0 bases from J; bases unmatched to any gene: 9. CDR1 and CDR2 from the germline V gene are DFQATT and SNEGSKA (reference sequence). CDR3 region: CSARGQGKSSSGNTIYF. The DNA for the CDR3 is TGCAGTGCTAGAGGACAGGGAAAGTCGAGCTCTGGAAACACCATATATTTT.

This clonotype was detected ten times or more. The gene calls are TRBV7-7 and TRBJ2-3, with 7 bases aligning to TRBD1. Germline CDR1 and CDR2: SSHAT and FNYEAQ (reference sequence). V dropped 1 base and J dropped 4; count of bases not matched to a gene: 2. The CDR3 is 14 residues long. The CDR3 DNA reads TGTGCCAGCAGCTTAGGCAGGGGGTCAGATACGCAGTATTTT. Protein sequence: CASSLGRGSDTQYF.

Concerning this clonotype: This clone may be a read error of a much larger clone one base away. This chain joins TRBV20-1 and TRBJ2-7; 9 nucleotides line up with TRBD1. This CDR3 has 12 amino acids. Germline values: CDR1 DFQATT, CDR2 SNEGSKA (reference sequence). Here the CDR3 reads CSQGQGVGEQYF. In nucleotides, the CDR3 is TGCAGCCAGGGACAGGGAGTTGGCGAGCAGTACTTC.

This clonotype was detected ten times or more. The chain joins TRBV5-1 to TRBJ1-6; D unresolved. There are 15 residues in the CDR3. Trimming shortened V by 4 bases and J by 8 bases, and 16 bases separated the two germline ends. In germline, CDR1 is SGHRS, CDR2 YFSETQ. The CDR3 DNA reads TGCGCCAGCAGCCCGGACTATCCAGGTGATTCACCCCTCCACTTT. It specifies CASSPDYPGDSPLHF.

A few counts support this clonotype. The CDR3 DNA sequence: TGTGCCAGCTCACCACTAGCGGGGCCTTACGAGCAGTACTTC. It codes for CASSPLAGPYEQYF. The V gene is TRBV18, the J gene TRBJ2-7; 8 bases fit TRBD2. Germline V gives CDR1 KGHSH, CDR2 LQKENI. CDR3 size: 14 residues. V shed 1 base and J 4 bases; nucleotides not matched to a gene: 3.

The sample holds a few counts of this clonotype. V usage is TRBV7-9 and J usage is TRBJ1-2; D is perhaps TRBD1 (6 bases). Looked up from germline, CDR1 is SEHNR and CDR2 is FQNEAQ (reference sequence). Trimming removed 6 bases from V and 10 bases from J, with 21 bases in between. This CDR3 comprises 14 residues. Here the CDR3 DNA reads TGTGCCAGCAGTCCGATCGGGGGCTTGAGTGACTACACCTTC. As protein: CASSPIGGLSDYTF.

This clonotype showed up just a few times. The rearrangement uses TRBV12-3 or TRBV12-4 and TRBJ2-2; 8 bases match TRBD1. The length of the CDR3 is 15 residues. V lost 6 bases and J lost 2; bases outside the gene matches: 5. The CDR3 is CASREGTGNTGELFF. The CDR3 region has the DNA TGTGCCAGCAGAGAAGGGACAGGAAACACCGGGGAGCTGTTTTTT.

This clonotype was seen ten or more times. The chain couples TRBV20-1 to TRBJ2-7, with 10 nucleotides matching TRBD1. Unmatched junction bases numbered 8, after V lost 6 bases and J lost 3 bases. The CDR3 runs 14 residues. The germline CDR1 and CDR2 sequences are DFQATT and SNEGSKA (reference sequence). The CDR3 DNA follows: TGCAGTGCAGAACCGGGACAGGGGATCTACGAGCAGTACTTC. Translated: CSAEPGQGIYEQYF.

This clonotype was counted ten times or more. V gene TRBV28 combines with J gene TRBJ2-3; 8 bases agree with TRBD2. Trimming removed 7 bases from V and 1 base from J; junction bases left unmatched: 7. CDR1 MDHEN and CDR2 SYDVKM come from the germline V gene. The CDR3 spans 15 residues. The CDR3 protein is CASTLSGSGTDTQYF. The CDR3 DNA reads as TGTGCCAGCACCCTAAGCGGGAGTGGCACAGATACGCAGTATTTT.

This clonotype was found many times. Here the CDR3 reads CSAPHRPSSYNEQFF. As DNA, the CDR3 is TGCAGTGCCCCCCACCGCCCAAGCTCCTACAATGAGCAGTTCTTC. This chain connects TRBV20-1 to TRBJ2-1; D is uncertain. Germline CDR1 reads DFQATT; CDR2 reads SNEGSKA (reference sequence). This CDR3 has 15 residues. Deletions cut 6 bases from V and 0 bases from J, with 15 bases between.

This clonotype was detected ten times or more. This chain uses TRBV27 with TRBJ2-2; 10 bases map to TRBD1. This CDR3 has 16 residues. J lost 1 base, V lost 5 bases, and 4 bases had no gene match. The V gene's germline CDR1 is MNHEY and CDR2 SMNVEV (reference sequence). This CDR3 is CASSPWDRGNTGELFF. Written as DNA, the CDR3 is TGTGCCAGCAGTCCGTGGGACAGGGGGAACACCGGGGAGCTGTTTTTT.

This clonotype was counted ten times or more. This chain uses TRBV20-1 with TRBJ2-2; D perhaps matches TRBD2 (5 bases). Germline assignment: CDR1 DFQATT and CDR2 SNEGSKA (reference sequence). CDR3 length equals 14 residues. The V end was cut by 3 bases, the J end by 0 bases, with 8 bases between. CDR3 loop: CSASSGANTGELFF. The CDR3 region has the DNA TGCAGTGCTAGTTCCGGGGCGAACACCGGGGAGCTGTTTTTT.

This clonotype appeared a few times. The chain couples TRBV6-2 or TRBV6-3 to TRBJ2-1; no reliable D call. Per the germline V gene, CDR1 is MNHEY and CDR2 is SVGEGT. V was trimmed by 4 bases and J by 8 bases, leaving 18 bases between them. The CDR3 contains 15 residues. The CDR3 sequence is CASSWLASPGDEQFF. The CDR3 nucleotides read TGTGCCAGCAGTTGGTTGGCGTCCCCTGGGGATGAGCAGTTCTTC.

This clonotype has a count of ten or more. CDR3 region: CASRAGGVYNEQFF. CDR3 sequence (DNA): TGCGCCAGCCGGGCGGGAGGAGTATACAATGAGCAGTTCTTC. The rearrangement uses TRBV5-1 and TRBJ2-1; 8 nucleotides agree with TRBD2. Germline V CDR1 and CDR2: SGHRS, YFSETQ. CDR3 length: 14 amino acids. The V segment lost 7 bases and the J segment 4 bases; nucleotides outside the gene matches: 7.

This clonotype was seen repeatedly, ten times or more. This chain uses TRBV5-1 with TRBJ2-3; 8 positions match TRBD1. The length of the CDR3 is 15 residues. Trimming cost V 1 base and J 4 bases; bases outside gene matches: 5. Germline loops: CDR1 SGHRS, CDR2 YFSETQ. This chain's CDR3 is CASSLFRGPADTQYF. The DNA of the CDR3 is TGCGCCAGCAGCTTGTTCAGGGGGCCTGCAGATACGCAGTATTTT.

This clonotype was seen repeatedly, ten times or more. The rearrangement joins TRBV7-2 to TRBJ2-3; 13 nucleotides line up with TRBD2. Trimming removed 4 bases from V and 1 base from J; junction bases left unmatched: 5. CDR1 and CDR2 (germline): SGHTA, FQGNSA. There are 17 residues in the CDR3. The CDR3: CASSSGLAGARTDTQYF. CDR3 DNA: TGTGCCAGCAGCTCAGGACTAGCGGGAGCACGCACAGATACGCAGTATTTT.

A few counts support this clonotype. V and J are TRBV4-2 and TRBJ1-5, with unresolved D. V lost 1 base to trimming and J lost 5 bases, with 18 bases between them. Germline values: CDR1 LGHNA, CDR2 YNFKEQ. CDR3 length equals 17 residues. This chain's CDR3 is CASSQVFGVINDQPQHF. CDR3 nucleotides: TGTGCCAGCAGCCAAGTTTTCGGGGTGATTAACGATCAGCCCCAGCATTTT.

This clonotype came up a few times. This chain links TRBV20-1 with TRBJ2-5; 7 nucleotides line up with TRBD1. The CDR3 is 13 residues long. The V segment lost 6 bases and the J segment 3 bases; nucleotides outside the gene matches: 7. Germline assignment: CDR1 DFQATT and CDR2 SNEGSKA (reference sequence). For the CDR3, the DNA is TGCAGTGCACTTATAACAGGGGAAGAGACCCAGTACTTC. Amino acid sequence: CSALITGEETQYF.